These 16 T cell receptor beta chains originate from one sample sequenced in a study of tumor-infiltrating lymphocytes in oesophageal squamous cell carcinoma. TCRdb reprocessed the PCR reads via MiXCR and lists one record per CDR3 protein. The data show 13,000 or so distinct CDR3 sequences, around 54% seen once. The sequencing sample was made of esophageal tumor tissue. These receptors were collected from a female donor with esophageal squamous cell carcinoma.

This clonotype showed up many times. The chain recombines TRBV7-9 with TRBJ2-2, with D perhaps matching TRBD1 (6 bases). The ends were cut back, 5 bases at V and 6 bases at J, with 16 bases in the middle. The CDR3 loop spans 15 amino acids. Germline V gene data show CDR1 as SEHNR and CDR2 as FQNEAQ (reference sequence). CDR3 coding DNA: TGTGCCAGCAGCCTCAACACGTGGGGGCCCGGGGAGCTGTTTTTT. It is translated as CASSLNTWGPGELFF. Drawing the rest from reference TRBV7-9 and TRBJ2-2, the complete variable domain is DTGVSQNPRHKITKRGQNVTFRCDPISEHNRLYWYRQTLGQGPEFLTYFQNEAQLEKSRLLSDRFSAERPKGSFSTLEIQRTEQGDSAMYLCASSLNTWGPGELFFGEGSRLTVL.

This clonotype was recorded many times. Its ends do not fully match the called genes, so a read error is possible. The chain recombines TRBV7-7 with TRBJ2-5; 10 nucleotides agree with TRBD2. The CDR3 spans 15 residues. Germline CDR1 and CDR2: SSHAT and FNYEAQ (reference sequence). CDR3 sequence: CASSPRLAGVETQYF. In DNA form, the CDR3 reads TGTGCTAGCAGCCCCCGACTAGCGGGTGTGGAGACCCAGTACTTC.

The CDR3 sequence is CASSPFRQGTYNEQFF. Written as DNA, the CDR3 is TGTGCCAGCAGCCCTTTCAGACAGGGGACCTACAATGAGCAGTTCTTC. The chain employs TRBV7-8 and TRBJ2-7, with 8 positions matching TRBD1. The J call may be incorrect, as the DNA end agrees better with TRBJ2-1. CDR1 is SGHVS and CDR2 is FQNEAQ in the germline V gene. This CDR3 contains 16 residues.

In its sample, this clonotype was seen a few times. The rearrangement links TRBV12-3 or TRBV12-4 to TRBJ2-7, with 9 positions matching TRBD2. The CDR3 has 15 amino acids. The ends lost 0 bases at V and 5 bases at J; junction bases unmatched: 5. This chain's CDR3 is CASSLASGRSNEQYF. The CDR3 nucleotides are TGTGCCAGCAGTTTAGCTAGCGGGAGAAGCAACGAGCAGTACTTC.

Comments on this clonotype: No DNA is shown, since the ends of the CDR3 on it are uncertain; the CDR3 is the one TCRdb lists. J is TRBJ2-6 and V is TRBV14; no check of the table's D call, TRBD1, against the DNA was made. The CDR3 region is 15 residues in length, termini included. In germline, CDR1 is SGHDN, CDR2 FVKESK. CDR3 residues: CASSPIAPLRAVLRF.

This chain links TRBV7-6 with TRBJ2-3, with D hard to call. The germline CDR1 and CDR2 sequences are SGHVS and FNYEAQ. This CDR3 region has 13 residues. The germline V and J ends were trimmed by 5 bases and 3 bases, with 9 bases remaining between them. CDR3: CASSPPGTDTQYF. The CDR3 DNA is TGTGCCAGCAGCCCCCCTGGAACAGATACGCAGTATTTT.

On this clonotype: One end of the junction fails to match germline, which may point to a read error. This chain links TRBV7-8 with TRBJ1-6; D uncertain. The CDR3 totals 11 residues. Germline-derived CDR1 and CDR2 are SGHVS and FQNEAQ. The CDR3 region is CASSPDYEQYF. For the CDR3, the DNA is TGTGCCAGCAGCCCTGACTACGAGCAGTACTTT.

The rearrangement joins TRBV6-6 to TRBJ2-5, with D perhaps TRBD1 or TRBD2 (5 bases each). Near its end, the DNA agrees better with TRBJ2-7, so the J call may be wrong. Germline CDR1 MNHNY, CDR2 SVGAGI (reference sequence). This CDR3 region has 16 residues. This chain's CDR3 is CASSYSKGRRSDEQYF. In nucleotides, the CDR3 is TGTGCCAGCAGTTACTCTAAGGGACGGAGATCGGACGAGCAGTACTTC.

This sequence joins TRBV5-1 and TRBJ1-5; D may be TRBD1 (6 bases). The CDR3 totals 16 residues. Germline V gene data show CDR1 as SGHRS and CDR2 as YFSETQ. V lost 4 bases and J 4 bases, leaving 18 bases between the germline ends. The CDR3 nucleotides are TGCGCCAGCAGCCCGGGCCTCAACAGGGTAAATCAGCCCCAGCATTTT. It specifies CASSPGLNRVNQPQHF. Full variable domain (outside the CDR3, taken from reference TRBV5-1 and TRBJ1-5): KAGVTQTPRYLIKTRGQQVTLSCSPISGHRSVSWYQQTPGQGLQFLFEYFSETQRNKGNFPGRFSGRQFSNSRSEMNVSTLELGDSALYLCASSPGLNRVNQPQHFGDGTRLSIL.

There are a few counts of this clonotype. The J gene is TRBJ2-5, the V gene TRBV7-9, with 8 bases aligning to TRBD2. The J call may be incorrect, as the DNA end agrees better with TRBJ2-7. Germline CDR1 reads SEHNR; CDR2 reads FQNEAQ (reference sequence). CDR3 length: 15 amino acids. The CDR3 DNA follows: TGTGCCAGCAGCTTAGCCGGGACTAGGGAAGACGAGCAGTACTTC. This translates into CASSLAGTREDEQYF.

CDR3 coding DNA: TGTGCCAGCAGCTTACGCTCGGGTTCAGAGACCCAGTACTTC. It specifies CASSLRSGSETQYF. J is TRBJ2-5 and V is TRBV7-3, with D hard to call. The CDR3 runs to 14 residues. Trimming took 2 bases from V and 4 from J, leaving 11 bases between them. Germline V gene data show CDR1 as SGHTA and CDR2 as FQGTGA. Together with reference TRBV7-3 and TRBJ2-5, the CDR3 gives the full variable domain: GAGVSQTPSNKVTEKGKYVELRCDPISGHTALYWYRQSLGQGPEFLIYFQGTGAADDSGLPNDRFFAVRPEGSVSTLKIQRTERGDSAVYLCASSLRSGSETQYFGPGTRLLVL.

This clonotype was picked up one time. In this CDR3 the conserved last residue, phenylalanine or tryptophan, is missing, so a read error is likely. V gene TRBV7-6 combines with J gene TRBJ2-1; TRBD1 agrees at 8 bases. The assigned J gene may be wrong: the sequence end matches TRBJ1-2 better. The V gene's germline CDR1 is SGHVS and CDR2 FNYEAQ. The CDR3 is 14 amino acids. CDR3 DNA sequence: TGTGCCAGTAGCCCCGGACAGGGAATAGGTGGCTACACCCTC. This sequence encodes CASSPGQGIGGYTL.

The V call is TRBV7-2, the J call TRBJ2-1, with D possibly TRBD2 on 5 matching bases. Trimming removed 1 base at V and 12 bases at J, with 13 bases between. CDR1 and CDR2 from the germline V gene are SGHTA and FQGNSA. The CDR3 runs 13 residues. The DNA of the CDR3 is TGTGCCAGCAGCTTAGATGAGCGGTTGGGGCAGTTCTTC. Encoded protein: CASSLDERLGQFF.

A note on this clonotype: This is likely a read error, given that the CDR3 carries no conserved phenylalanine or tryptophan at its end. The DNA is omitted, as the CDR3 cannot be located on it reliably, and the CDR3 follows TCRdb's listing. This chain connects TRBV7-6 to TRBJ1-1. The CDR3 adds up to 9 amino acids, both ends counted. CDR1 is SGHVS, CDR2 FNYEAQ, per germline. The CDR3 loop is CASSLALDP.

The chain combines TRBV7-3 with TRBJ2-3; 12 nucleotides align to TRBD2. This CDR3 spans 15 amino acids. Germline V gene lookup returns CDR1 SGHTA and CDR2 FQGTGA. J gave up 4 bases and V 5 bases, and 4 bases lay outside the gene matches. This chain's CDR3 is CASSQTSGRSDTQYF. Here the CDR3 DNA reads TGTGCCAGCAGCCAAACTAGCGGGAGGTCAGATACGCAGTATTTT.

The chain joins TRBV7-3 to TRBJ2-5; 11 bases map to TRBD2. The last part of the DNA fits TRBJ2-1 better; the J call may be wrong. This CDR3 has 14 amino acids. Germline loops: CDR1 SGHTA, CDR2 FQGTGA. The CDR3 reads CASSELAGGNEQFF. CDR3 sequence (DNA): TGTGCCAGCAGTGAATTAGCGGGAGGGAATGAGCAGTTCTTC.